In this sample, the clone carrying this T cell receptor beta chain turned up once. Antigen specificity is unknown. Time point meaning: week 35, safety follow-up. The study gave 300 ug of mutant IDH1 20-mer peptide per vaccine dose, with topical imiquimod. Patients carried new grade 3 or 4 IDH1-mutant astrocytomas lacking nuclear ATRX. The sample originates from a study of a mutant IDH1 vaccine in newly diagnosed glioma. Study-wide context: Vaccines were first given 4-6 weeks after radiotherapy alone, or with temozolomide cycles. It was radiotherapy, temozolomide, or both that patients received previously, with most receiving both.

CDR3 length equals 17 residues. Germline V gene sequence: CDR1 SGHAT, CDR2 FQNNGV. The V and J ends lost 3 bases and 2 bases respectively, with 20 bases between them. Study observations and caveats: Seemingly, top peripheral T cell clonotype changes bore no relation to pseudoprogression.

TCRdb keeps only in-frame clones here, not all; method: immunoSEQ multiplex PCR. The table records about 68,000 clones, roughly 84% of them present only once. This chain connects TRBV11-2 to TRBJ2-7, with D perhaps TRBD2 (7 bases). The origin of this receptor is a man aged 18 to 30 with glioma. The input for sequencing was PBMCs, taken from a glioma patient whose treatment included an IDH1 peptide vaccine. The CDR3 nucleotides read TGTGCCAGCAGCTTGGGGGGGGCAGGGTCCTTTGCCTACGAGCAGTACTTC. Its protein is CASSLGGAGSFAYEQYF.